A selection of T cell receptor beta chains follows, all from one sample in a study of blood T cell repertoires in COVID-19. Sequencing used immunoSEQ multiplex PCR; TCRdb keeps in-frame clones, though not all of them. The data show approximately 200,000 clones, with less than 90% seen just once and approximately 4% held by the top ten. Sequencing input: PBMCs or T cells enriched from blood (not recorded which). Receptors originate from a woman aged 30 to 39 who had been exposed to COVID-19. The CDR3 runs from the conserved cysteine through the conserved F or W. Fields, in order: CDR3 protein, CDR3 DNA, V gene, clone size, D gene, J gene. The D gene is left open where the match is weak. Clone size appears in some rows only: once, few, many, or a class for an expanded clone.

CASSQWGQPSGEQYF TGTGCCAGCAGCCAATGGGGGCAGCCAAGCGGCGAGCAGTACTTC TRBV3-1/TRBV3-2 - - TRBJ2-7
CAWDRGRWSETQYF TGTGCCTGGGATCGAGGGAGGTGGTCAGAGACCCAGTACTTC TRBV30 - - TRBJ2-5
CASSEERGASGELFF TGTGCCAGCAGTGAAGAGCGGGGGGCCAGCGGGGAGCTGTTTTTT TRBV2 - TRBD2 TRBJ2-2
CASSRRTGGSTGELFF TGTGCCAGCAGCCGGAGGACAGGGGGAAGCACCGGGGAGCTGTTTTTT TRBV7-8 few TRBD1 TRBJ2-2
CASSVGEGQGWELFF TGTGCCAGCAGCGTAGGGGAGGGACAGGGGTGGGAGCTGTTTTTT TRBV9 - TRBD1 TRBJ2-2
CASSLVYQGADYGYTF TGCGCCAGCAGCTTGGTTTACCAGGGGGCGGACTATGGCTACACCTTC TRBV5-1 - TRBD1 TRBJ1-2
CASSGQVKETQYF TGTGCCAGCAGCGGACAGGTTAAAGAGACCCAGTACTTC TRBV19 - TRBD1 TRBJ2-5
CASSEYGGGRITQYF TGTGCCAGCAGTGAATACGGCGGGGGGAGGATTACGCAGTATTTT TRBV25-1 - TRBD2 TRBJ2-3
CATSPLIDSPLHF TGTGCCACCTCACCCCTAATAGATTCACCCCTCCACTTT TRBV27 - - TRBJ1-6
CASSQGTGLETQYF TGTGCCAGCAGCCAAGGAACAGGGTTAGAGACCCAGTACTTC TRBV3-1/TRBV3-2 - - TRBJ2-5
CSVDADEVGYTF TGCAGCGTTGATGCTGACGAGGTCGGCTACACCTTC TRBV29-1 - - TRBJ1-2
CASSPTGTATGELFF TGTGCCAGCAGCCCCACCGGGACAGCCACCGGGGAGCTGTTTTTT TRBV9 - TRBD1 TRBJ2-2
CASRLDFYQETQYF TGTGCCAGCAGACTGGACTTCTACCAAGAGACCCAGTACTTC TRBV6-5 - - TRBJ2-5
CASRPGSPLYGYTF TGCGCCAGCAGGCCGGGGTCCCCGCTCTATGGCTACACCTTC TRBV5-1 - - TRBJ1-2
CASRRQGAGNTIYF TGTGCCAGCAGACGACAGGGGGCTGGAAACACCATATATTTT TRBV6-5 - TRBD1 TRBJ1-3
CASSGTGTGYSPLHF TGTGCCAGCAGTGGGACCGGGACAGGGTATTCACCCCTCCACTTT TRBV27 few TRBD1 TRBJ1-6
CASSLRTRYNEQFF TGCGCCAGCAGCCTACGGACTCGCTACAATGAGCAGTTCTTC TRBV5-1 - - TRBJ2-1
CASSYSDEQYF TGTGCCAGCAGTTACTCCGACGAGCAGTACTTC TRBV6-6 - - TRBJ2-7
CAWMEEPHGYTF TGTGCCTGGATGGAGGAACCGCATGGCTACACCTTC TRBV30 - - TRBJ1-2
CASSQSDRGFTGANVLTF TGCGCCAGCAGCCAATCTGACAGGGGGTTTACTGGGGCCAACGTCCTGACTTTC TRBV4-1 - TRBD1 TRBJ2-6
CASSVTGTPNTGELFF TGTGCCAGCAGCGTTACTGGGACACCGAACACCGGGGAGCTGTTTTTT TRBV9 - - TRBJ2-2
CASSLDGVWTFYEQYF TGCGCCAGCAGCTTGGATGGGGTTTGGACTTTTTACGAGCAGTACTTC TRBV5-1 - - TRBJ2-7
CASSPQRTGYFRSGANVLTF TGTGCCAGCTCACCACAAAGGACAGGGTACTTTCGGTCTGGGGCCAACGTCCTGACTTTC TRBV18 - TRBD1 TRBJ2-6
CASSTRTKLSSYNEQFF TGTGCCAGTAGTACCCGGACTAAATTAAGCTCCTACAATGAGCAGTTCTTC TRBV19 - - TRBJ2-1
CASRHARYGGYTF TGTGCCAGCAGGCACGCCAGGTACGGTGGCTACACCTTC TRBV5-6 - - TRBJ1-2
CSVRRQGGEKLFF TGCAGCGTGCGACGACAGGGGGGCGAAAAACTGTTTTTT TRBV29-1 few TRBD1 TRBJ1-4
CASSPGTAETFNYGYTF TGTGCCAGCTCACCAGGGACAGCTGAGACTTTCAACTATGGCTACACCTTC TRBV18 - TRBD1 TRBJ1-2
CASSSAGGMTDTQYF TGCGCCAGCAGCTCCGCGGGGGGGATGACAGATACGCAGTATTTT TRBV5-1 - TRBD2 TRBJ2-3
CAWNQYTGELFF TGTGCCTGGAATCAGTATACCGGGGAGCTGTTTTTT TRBV30 once - TRBJ2-2
CASSHSPGATNEKLFF TGCGCCAGCAGCCACAGTCCAGGTGCAACTAATGAAAAACTGTTTTTT TRBV4-1 - - TRBJ1-4
CASSDLAHGGGELFF TGTGCCAGCAGTGATTTGGCTCATGGAGGCGGGGAGCTGTTTTTT TRBV2 - - TRBJ2-2
CASSESGGTADTQYF TGTGCCAGCAGTGAAAGCGGGGGCACCGCGGATACGCAGTATTTT TRBV6-1 - TRBD2 TRBJ2-3
CASSDLGQASYNEQFF TGTGCCAGCAGCGACCTCGGACAGGCGTCGTACAATGAGCAGTTCTTC TRBV2 - TRBD1 TRBJ2-1
CAWMRVNTEAFF TGTGCCTGGATGCGGGTGAACACTGAAGCTTTCTTT TRBV30 - - TRBJ1-1
CASAEGSASYEQYF TGTGCCAGCGCGGAGGGGTCAGCCTCCTACGAGCAGTACTTC TRBV2 - - TRBJ2-7
CASKGSGGVSYEQYF TGTGCCAGCAAAGGTTCGGGGGGCGTCTCCTACGAGCAGTACTTC TRBV2 - - TRBJ2-7
CASTTRAQGGIFSGNTIYF TGTGCCAGCACTACGAGGGCACAGGGGGGAATCTTCTCTGGAAACACCATATATTTT TRBV2 - TRBD1 TRBJ1-3
CASSIDRVSGGYEQFF TGTGCCAGTAGTATAGATCGTGTTAGCGGGGGCTATGAGCAGTTCTTC TRBV19 - TRBD2 TRBJ2-1
CASSVTGTINEKLFF TGTGCCAGCAGCGTCACAGGAACCATTAATGAAAAACTGTTTTTT TRBV9 - - TRBJ1-4
CAISDGPDRAYGYTF TGTGCCATCAGTGATGGTCCCGACAGGGCCTATGGCTACACCTTC TRBV10-3 - TRBD1 TRBJ1-2
CASSKTGGVKAFF TGTGCCAGCAGTAAGACAGGGGGAGTGAAGGCTTTCTTT TRBV27 - TRBD1 TRBJ1-1
CASSLRDNSGNTIYF TGTGCCAGCAGCTTACGGGACAACAGTGGAAACACCATATATTTT TRBV5-6 - - TRBJ1-3
CASSSTVARIDNSPLHF TGTGCCAGCAGCTCCACCGTCGCGAGGATAGATAATTCACCCCTCCACTTT TRBV5-4 few - TRBJ1-6
CASSQGSSGADTQYF TGTGCCAGCAGCCAAGGCTCAAGTGGAGCAGATACGCAGTATTTT TRBV4-2 - - TRBJ2-3
CASSFGGDYGYTF TGTGCCAGTAGTTTCGGAGGCGACTATGGCTACACCTTC TRBV19 few - TRBJ1-2
CASSESGYSSGANVLTF TGCGCCAGCAGTGAATCTGGGTACAGCTCTGGGGCCAACGTCCTGACTTTC TRBV10-2 - - TRBJ2-6
CASSRRTVSGNTIYF TGTGCCAGCAGCAGGAGAACGGTCTCTGGAAACACCATATATTTT TRBV5-8 once - TRBJ1-3
CASSLDRGPPATQYF TGTGCCAGCAGCTTAGACAGGGGGCCGCCGGCTACGCAGTATTTT TRBV13 - TRBD1 TRBJ2-3
CASSRYGGGGSYGYTF TGTGCCAGCAGCCGCTACGGGGGAGGGGGGAGCTATGGCTACACCTTC TRBV3-1/TRBV3-2 once - TRBJ1-2
CASRGTGGHQPQHF TGTGCCAGCAGAGGGACAGGGGGCCATCAGCCCCAGCATTTT TRBV11-2 - TRBD1 TRBJ1-5
CASSESSAAEAFF TGCGCCAGCAGTGAATCATCAGCGGCTGAAGCTTTCTTT TRBV10-1 once - TRBJ1-1
CASSARTGGHTEAFF TGTGCCAGCAGTGCTCGGACAGGGGGGCACACTGAAGCTTTCTTT TRBV2 - TRBD1 TRBJ1-1
CASSAGTAGSTEAFF TGTGCCAGCAGTGCCGGGACCGCGGGGAGCACTGAAGCTTTCTTT TRBV6-4 - - TRBJ1-1
CASSRDRFGTQPQHF TGTGCCAGCAGTCGGGATAGGTTTGGTACTCAGCCCCAGCATTTT TRBV6-2/TRBV6-3 - - TRBJ1-5